This TCR beta chain was observed in a study of blood T cell repertoires in COVID-19. Across the whole study: Acute-phase and convalescent COVID-19 samples originated in the United States, Italy and Spain. The cDNA or gDNA used as material had been derived from T cells, B-cell-depleted T cells, or PBMCs.

The V and J ends lost 4 bases and 8 bases respectively, with 15 bases between them. Germline CDR1 is SGHRS and CDR2 is YFSETQ. The length of the CDR3 is 13 residues. This clone was seen a few times. Authors' methods: Researchers report that nucleated cell counts were estimated from reference gene primer amplification. Produced via immunoSEQ multiplex PCR; TCRdb's table is partial and in-frame only. That table gives V, J and clone size, and the DNA gave D and trimming. The sample comprises approximately 300,000 clones, 70% to 90% of which are singletons, and approximately 3.8% rests with the top ten. This receptor was taken from a woman aged 45-65 years with active or convalescent COVID-19. This rearrangement joins TRBV5-1 to TRBJ1-2; possibly TRBD1 for D (6 bases). The sequencing sample was made of peripheral blood. The CDR3 DNA sequence: TGCGCCAGCAGCGCGGACAGTCATGGCGGCTACACCTTC. Translated: CASSADSHGGYTF.